The clone carrying this TCR beta chain was seen a handful of times. What it binds is not known. The CDR3 is 14 amino acids. V was shortened by 2 bases and J by 4 bases, with 14 bases between the two germline ends. Looked up from germline, CDR1 is DFQATT and CDR2 is SNEGSKA (reference sequence). This sample stems from a study of T cell repertoires in cytomegalovirus infection. Study outcomes and limitations: Totalled public TCR beta family frequency picked out people who carried CMV plus the relevant HLA.

Using its own MiXCR run on the reads, TCRdb lists one record per CDR3 protein. The table lists roughly 720,000 distinct CDR3 sequences, 35% of them singletons. The sequence derives from a human donor in good health (CMV status not recorded). Some clones in this sample may be carry-over from other donors' samples. V gene TRBV20-1 combines with J gene TRBJ1-2; no firm D call. Sequenced sample: PBMCs. The CDR3 loop reads CSARMSLNGYGYTF. In DNA, the CDR3 is TGCAGTGCTAGAATGAGCCTAAATGGCTATGGCTACACCTTC.